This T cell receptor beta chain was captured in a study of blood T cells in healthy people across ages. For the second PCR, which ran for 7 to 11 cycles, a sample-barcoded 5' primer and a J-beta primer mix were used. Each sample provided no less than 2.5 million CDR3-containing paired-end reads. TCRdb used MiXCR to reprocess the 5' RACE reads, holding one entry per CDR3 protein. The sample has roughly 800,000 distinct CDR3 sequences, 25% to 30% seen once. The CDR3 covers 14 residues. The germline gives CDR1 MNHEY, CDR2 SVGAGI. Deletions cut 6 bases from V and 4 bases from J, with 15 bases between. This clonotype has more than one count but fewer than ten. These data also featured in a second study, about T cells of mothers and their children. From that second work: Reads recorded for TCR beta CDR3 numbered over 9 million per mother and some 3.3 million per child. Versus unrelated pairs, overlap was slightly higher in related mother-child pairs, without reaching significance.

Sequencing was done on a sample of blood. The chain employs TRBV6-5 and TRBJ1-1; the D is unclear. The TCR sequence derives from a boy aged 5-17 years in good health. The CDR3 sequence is CASSRTRWATEAFF. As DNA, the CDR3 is TGTGCCAGCAGCCGGACTCGATGGGCCACTGAAGCTTTCTTT.